A selection of T cell receptor beta chains follows, all from one sample in a study of blood T cell repertoires in COVID-19. TCRdb's copy holds only in-frame clones and misses some; the assay was immunoSEQ multiplex PCR. The sample includes more than 250,000 clones, around nine tenths of them seen just once. The sample comprised PBMCs or T cells enriched from blood (not recorded which). All receptors derive from a woman in her late teens or twenties who had recovered from COVID-19. Each CDR3 is given with its conserved first and last residue. The D gene is left open where the match is weak. Not every row has a clone size; where given, it reads once, few, many or a size class.

D: TRBD1; J: TRBJ1-1; size: .; V: TRBV18; DNA: TGTGCCAGCTCCCGGGACAGGGGGCGAGACACTGAAGCTTTCTTT; CDR3: CASSRDRGRDTEAFF
D: .; J: TRBJ2-7; size: .; V: TRBV5-4; DNA: TGTGCCAGCAGCTTGCGAGAACCACCCTACGAGCAGTACTTC; CDR3: CASSLREPPYEQYF
D: .; J: TRBJ1-2; size: .; V: TRBV3-1/TRBV3-2; DNA: TGTGCCAGCAGCCAAGATCGGGGGGCGCGGAACTATGGCTACACCTTC; CDR3: CASSQDRGARNYGYTF
D: .; J: TRBJ1-1; size: .; V: TRBV28; DNA: TGTGCCAGCAGCCCAGGAGGGGTTCTGAACACTGAAGCTTTCTTT; CDR3: CASSPGGVLNTEAFF
D: .; J: TRBJ2-1; size: .; V: TRBV10-3; DNA: TGTGCCATCAGTGATGAGGAGAGAGAGCAGTTCTTC; CDR3: CAISDEEREQFF
D: .; J: TRBJ1-5; size: .; V: TRBV21-1; DNA: TGTGCCAGCCTAGGGGAGGGCGAGGAGAAACGATATAGCAATCAGCCCCAGCATTTT; CDR3: CASLGEGEEKRYSNQPQHF
D: TRBD1; J: TRBJ2-3; size: .; V: TRBV18; DNA: TGTGCCAGCTCAATAACAGGGGCTAGCACAGATACGCAGTATTTT; CDR3: CASSITGASTDTQYF
D: .; J: TRBJ2-5; size: .; V: TRBV4-1; DNA: TGCGCCAGCAGCCAACCCCGGCGGGGTTGGCAAGAGACCCAGTACTTC; CDR3: CASSQPRRGWQETQYF
D: .; J: TRBJ2-7; size: .; V: TRBV7-2; DNA: TGTGCCAGCAGCGGACACTACGAGCAGTACTTC; CDR3: CASSGHYEQYF
D: TRBD2; J: TRBJ2-7; size: .; V: TRBV25-1; DNA: TGTGCCAGCAACAGCGGGAGTAGATACGAGCAGTACTTC; CDR3: CASNSGSRYEQYF
D: .; J: TRBJ2-2; size: .; V: TRBV5-1; DNA: TGCGCCAGCAGCTTCTTCTTTGGCACGAGACAGACCTCCTGGGGGGAGCTGTTTTTT; CDR3: CASSFFFGTRQTSWGELFF
D: .; J: TRBJ2-5; size: .; V: TRBV29-1; DNA: TGCAGCGTCATACAAGAGGCCCAGTACTTC; CDR3: CSVIQEAQYF
D: .; J: TRBJ2-7; size: .; V: TRBV7-2; DNA: TGTGCCAGCAGCCAAACAGGGAGCTACGAGCAGTACTTC; CDR3: CASSQTGSYEQYF
D: TRBD1; J: TRBJ1-2; size: .; V: TRBV10-3; DNA: TGTGCCATCAGTGAGTCTGTAGGACAGGGAGGCTATGGCTACACCTTC; CDR3: CAISESVGQGGYGYTF
D: .; J: TRBJ2-7; size: .; V: TRBV6-2/TRBV6-3; DNA: TGTGCCAGCAGCCTCCGGGGGTACGAGCAGTACTTC; CDR3: CASSLRGYEQYF
D: TRBD2; J: TRBJ2-7; size: .; V: TRBV2; DNA: TGTGCCAGCAGCGAGACTTTAGCGGGAGGTTTGCAGTACTTC; CDR3: CASSETLAGGLQYF
D: TRBD1; J: TRBJ1-3; size: .; V: TRBV25-1; DNA: TGTGCCAGCGGGGACAGGCTCTCTGGAAACACCATATATTTT; CDR3: CASGDRLSGNTIYF
D: TRBD2; J: TRBJ2-3; size: .; V: TRBV5-4; DNA: TGTGCCAGCAGCTTGGATGGCGGGAGGACAGATACGCAGTATTTT; CDR3: CASSLDGGRTDTQYF
D: TRBD1; J: TRBJ1-2; size: .; V: TRBV12-5; DNA: TGTGCTAGTGGTTTGGTCGCCAGGGGGGATGGCTACACCTTC; CDR3: CASGLVARGDGYTF
D: TRBD1; J: TRBJ1-3; size: .; V: TRBV2; DNA: TGTGCCAGCAGTGACCGGGACAGGGTCCCTGGAAACACCATATATTTT; CDR3: CASSDRDRVPGNTIYF
D: .; J: TRBJ1-1; size: few; V: TRBV4-2; DNA: TGTGCCAGCAGCCCGGGACGGGGGAGGACTGAAGCTTTCTTT; CDR3: CASSPGRGRTEAFF
D: TRBD2; J: TRBJ2-3; size: .; V: TRBV30; DNA: TGTGCCTGGAGTGGTACTAGCGCGGCAGATACGCAGTATTTT; CDR3: CAWSGTSAADTQYF
D: TRBD1; J: TRBJ2-7; size: .; V: TRBV11-3; DNA: TGTGCCAGCAGCCCCCGGACAGGGAAGGCCTACGAGCAGTACTTC; CDR3: CASSPRTGKAYEQYF
D: .; J: TRBJ2-7; size: .; V: TRBV4-3; DNA: TGCGCCAGCAGCCAAGGAGGCTACGAGCAGTACTTC; CDR3: CASSQGGYEQYF
D: .; J: TRBJ2-1; size: once; V: TRBV6-2/TRBV6-3; DNA: TGTGCCAGCAGTCCGGGTCCCTACAATGAGCAGTTCTTC; CDR3: CASSPGPYNEQFF
D: .; J: TRBJ1-5; size: once; V: TRBV4-3; DNA: TGCGCCAGCAGCCAGGGATATACAGGGTCACAGCCCCAGCATTTT; CDR3: CASSQGYTGSQPQHF
D: .; J: TRBJ2-2; size: .; V: TRBV12-3/TRBV12-4; DNA: TGTGCCAGCAGTCTCGGGGCCGGGGAGCTGTTTTTT; CDR3: CASSLGAGELFF
D: .; J: TRBJ1-1; size: .; V: TRBV6-1; DNA: TGTGCCAGCAGTGAACCTTACCGACATCCAAACACTGAAGCTTTCTTT; CDR3: CASSEPYRHPNTEAFF
D: TRBD1; J: TRBJ2-3; size: .; V: TRBV30; DNA: TGTGCCTGGAGCTACAGGGGGGCCGATACGCAGTATTTT; CDR3: CAWSYRGADTQYF
D: .; J: TRBJ2-3; size: .; V: TRBV27; DNA: TGTGCCAGCGCCTTGCCCCCCGCGGGGCAGTATTTT; CDR3: CASALPPAGQYF
D: TRBD1; J: TRBJ1-1; size: .; V: TRBV3-1/TRBV3-2; DNA: TGTGCCAGCAGCCAAGATGGACTCAGGGGGCGCACTGAAGCTTTCTTT; CDR3: CASSQDGLRGRTEAFF
D: .; J: TRBJ2-7; size: .; V: TRBV6-5; DNA: TGTGCCAGCAGTTATGGGGACACTCCCTACTACGAGCAGTACTTC; CDR3: CASSYGDTPYYEQYF
D: TRBD1; J: TRBJ2-3; size: .; V: TRBV4-1; DNA: TGCGCCAGCAGCCACCCTCCGACAGGGTCAAGGTCAGATACGCAGTATTTT; CDR3: CASSHPPTGSRSDTQYF
D: TRBD1; J: TRBJ1-2; size: few; V: TRBV4-3; DNA: TGCGCCAGCAGCCAAGTAGGACAGGGTAACTATGGCTACACCTTC; CDR3: CASSQVGQGNYGYTF
D: .; J: TRBJ1-1; size: once; V: TRBV20-1; DNA: TGCAGTGTGCCCCGGACTACTGAAGCTTTCTTT; CDR3: CSVPRTTEAFF
D: TRBD2; J: TRBJ2-1; size: .; V: TRBV9; DNA: TGTGCCAGCAGCGTCGGGACTAGCCCCTACAATGAGCAGTTCTTC; CDR3: CASSVGTSPYNEQFF